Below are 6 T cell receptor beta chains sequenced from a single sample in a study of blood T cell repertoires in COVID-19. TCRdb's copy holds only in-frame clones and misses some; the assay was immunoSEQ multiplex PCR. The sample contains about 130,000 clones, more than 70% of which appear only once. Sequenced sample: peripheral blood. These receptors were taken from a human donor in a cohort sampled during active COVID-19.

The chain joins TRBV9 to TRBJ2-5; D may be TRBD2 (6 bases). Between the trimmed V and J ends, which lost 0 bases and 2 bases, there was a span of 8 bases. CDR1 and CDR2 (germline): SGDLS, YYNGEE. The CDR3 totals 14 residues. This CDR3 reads CASSVGDFQETQYF. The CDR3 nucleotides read TGTGCCAGCAGCGTAGGGGACTTTCAAGAGACCCAGTACTTC.

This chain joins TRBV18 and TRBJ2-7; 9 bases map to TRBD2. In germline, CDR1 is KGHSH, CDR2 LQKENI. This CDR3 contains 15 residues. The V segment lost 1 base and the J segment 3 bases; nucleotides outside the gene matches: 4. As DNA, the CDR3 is TGTGCCAGCTCACCACTTGCGGGGGGGGACTACGAGCAGTACTTC. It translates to CASSPLAGGDYEQYF.

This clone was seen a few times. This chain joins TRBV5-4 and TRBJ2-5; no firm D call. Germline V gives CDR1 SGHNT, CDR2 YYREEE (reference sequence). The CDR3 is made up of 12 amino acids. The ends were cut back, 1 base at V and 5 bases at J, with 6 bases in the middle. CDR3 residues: CASSLIFETQYF. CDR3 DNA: TGTGCCAGCAGCTTGATCTTTGAGACCCAGTACTTC.

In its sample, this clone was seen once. CDR3 region: CASSQAGLVGYTF. The CDR3 bases are TGCGCCAGCAGCCAAGCAGGGCTGGTTGGCTACACCTTC. The chain links TRBV4-3 to TRBJ1-2, with D perhaps matching TRBD1 (5 bases). This CDR3 contains 13 residues. Germline values: CDR1 LGHNA, CDR2 YSLEER. V shed 1 base and J shed 7 bases, with 10 bases lying between them.

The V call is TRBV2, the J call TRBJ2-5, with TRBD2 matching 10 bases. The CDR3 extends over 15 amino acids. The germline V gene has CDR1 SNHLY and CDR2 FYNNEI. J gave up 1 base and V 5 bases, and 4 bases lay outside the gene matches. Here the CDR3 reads CASSLRTSGQETQYF. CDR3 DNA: TGTGCCAGCAGTCTCCGGACTAGCGGCCAAGAGACCCAGTACTTC.

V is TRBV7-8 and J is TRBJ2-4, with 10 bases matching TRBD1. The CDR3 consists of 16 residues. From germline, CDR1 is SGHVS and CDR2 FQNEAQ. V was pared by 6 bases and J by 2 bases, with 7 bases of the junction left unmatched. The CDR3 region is CASSLDRGVTKNIQYF. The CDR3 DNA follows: TGTGCCAGCAGTTTGGACAGGGGGGTGACCAAAAACATTCAGTACTTC.